The sequence of this TCR beta chain was determined in a study of response to subunit inactivated influenza vaccine. Overall study findings and caveats: T cells newly recruited by each seasonal influenza vaccination are few, the authors suggested.

In germline, CDR1 is SEHNR, CDR2 FQNEAQ (reference sequence). This CDR3 comprises 16 residues. The V segment lost 7 bases and the J segment 6 bases; nucleotides outside the gene matches: 11. MiXCR, run by TCRdb on the RT-PCR reads, gives a single entry per CDR3 protein. This sample yields some 500,000 distinct CDR3 sequences, of which approximately 15% are seen a single time; less than 4% belongs to the top ten. This clonotype came up a few times. Its antigen is not known. The V and J genes are TRBV7-9 and TRBJ2-1, with 11 bases matching TRBD2. The receptor's source is a man aged 45 to 75 who received an inactivated influenza vaccine. The specimen was CD4+ T cells sorted from PBMCs, collected around 25 months after vaccination. This CDR3 is CASTIAGSGRANEQFF. CDR3 sequence (DNA): TGTGCCAGCACAATTGCTGGTAGCGGGAGGGCCAATGAGCAGTTCTTC.